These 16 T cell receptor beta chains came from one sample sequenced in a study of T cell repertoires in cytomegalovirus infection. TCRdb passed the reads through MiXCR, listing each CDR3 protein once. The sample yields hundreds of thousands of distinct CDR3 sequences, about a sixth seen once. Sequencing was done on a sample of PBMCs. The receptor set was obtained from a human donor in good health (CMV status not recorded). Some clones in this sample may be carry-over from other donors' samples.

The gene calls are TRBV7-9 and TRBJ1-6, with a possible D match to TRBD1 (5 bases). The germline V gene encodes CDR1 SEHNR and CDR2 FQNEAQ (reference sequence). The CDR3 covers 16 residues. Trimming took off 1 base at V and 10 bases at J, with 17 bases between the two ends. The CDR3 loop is CASSLEAGSHYSPLHF. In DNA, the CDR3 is TGTGCCAGCAGCTTAGAGGCAGGGAGTCACTACTCACCCCTCCACTTT.

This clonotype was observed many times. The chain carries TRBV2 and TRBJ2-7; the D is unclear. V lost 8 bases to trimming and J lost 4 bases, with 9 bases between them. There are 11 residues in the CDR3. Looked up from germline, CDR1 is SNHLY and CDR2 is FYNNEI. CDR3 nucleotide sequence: TGTGCCAGCCGAATACAATACGAGCAGTACTTC. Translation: CASRIQYEQYF.

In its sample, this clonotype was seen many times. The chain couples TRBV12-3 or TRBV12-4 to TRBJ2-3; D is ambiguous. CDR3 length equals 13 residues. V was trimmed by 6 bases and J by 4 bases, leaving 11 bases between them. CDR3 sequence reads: CASSLDVADTQYF. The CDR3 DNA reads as TGTGCCAGCAGCTTGGATGTTGCAGATACGCAGTATTTT.

The CDR3 coding sequence is TGTGCCAGCAGCCCCAACGGAGGGGGAAACTATGGCTACACCTTC. This encodes CASSPNGGGNYGYTF. The chain employs TRBV7-3 and TRBJ1-2; TRBD1 might be the D (6 bases). CDR1 and CDR2 from the germline V gene are SGHTA and FQGTGA. Trimming cost V 5 bases and J 2 bases, with 15 bases left between them. The CDR3 covers 15 residues.

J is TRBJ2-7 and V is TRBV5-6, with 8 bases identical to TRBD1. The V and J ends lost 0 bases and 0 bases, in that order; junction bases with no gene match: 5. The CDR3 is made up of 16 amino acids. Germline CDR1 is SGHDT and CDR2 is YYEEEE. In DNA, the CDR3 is TGTGCCAGCAGCTTGGAAGACAGGGGATTCTCCTACGAGCAGTACTTC. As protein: CASSLEDRGFSYEQYF. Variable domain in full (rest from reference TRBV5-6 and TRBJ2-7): DAGVTQSPTHLIKTRGQQVTLRCSPKSGHDTVSWYQQALGQGPQFIFQYYEEEERQRGNFPDRFSGHQFPNYSSELNVNALLLGDSALYLCASSLEDRGFSYEQYFGPGTRLTVT.

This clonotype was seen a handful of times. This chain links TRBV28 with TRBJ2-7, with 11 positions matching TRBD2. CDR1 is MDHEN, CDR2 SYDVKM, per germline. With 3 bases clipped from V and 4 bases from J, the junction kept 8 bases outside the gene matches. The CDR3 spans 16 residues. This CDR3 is CASSFPGPSGGYEQYF. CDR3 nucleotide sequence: TGTGCCAGCAGTTTCCCCGGACCTAGCGGGGGGTACGAGCAGTACTTC. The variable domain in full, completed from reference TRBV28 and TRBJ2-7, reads DVKVTQSSRYLVKRTGEKVFLECVQDMDHENMFWYRQDPGLGLRLIYFSYDVKMKEKGDIPEGYSVSREKKERFSLILESASTNQTSMYLCASSFPGPSGGYEQYFGPGTRLTVT.

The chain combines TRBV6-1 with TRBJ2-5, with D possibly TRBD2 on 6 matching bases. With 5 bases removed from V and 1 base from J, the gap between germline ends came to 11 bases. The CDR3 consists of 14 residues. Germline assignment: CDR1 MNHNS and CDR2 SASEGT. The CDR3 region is CASSKMGGQETQYF. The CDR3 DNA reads TGTGCCAGCAGTAAAATGGGGGGCCAAGAGACCCAGTACTTC.

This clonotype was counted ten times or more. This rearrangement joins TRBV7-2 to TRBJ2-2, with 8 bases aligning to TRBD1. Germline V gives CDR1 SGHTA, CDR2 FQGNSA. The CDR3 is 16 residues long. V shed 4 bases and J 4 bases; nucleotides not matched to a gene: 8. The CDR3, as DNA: TGTGCCAGCAGCTCCGACAGGGGATTAGGCACCGGGGAGCTGTTTTTT. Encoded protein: CASSSDRGLGTGELFF.

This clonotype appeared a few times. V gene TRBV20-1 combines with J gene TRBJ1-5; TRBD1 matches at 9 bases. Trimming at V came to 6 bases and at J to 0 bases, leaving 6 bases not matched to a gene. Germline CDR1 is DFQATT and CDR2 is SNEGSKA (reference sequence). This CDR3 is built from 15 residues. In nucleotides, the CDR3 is TGCAGTGCCTCGGACAGGGGATATAGCAATCAGCCCCAGCATTTT. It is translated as CSASDRGYSNQPQHF.

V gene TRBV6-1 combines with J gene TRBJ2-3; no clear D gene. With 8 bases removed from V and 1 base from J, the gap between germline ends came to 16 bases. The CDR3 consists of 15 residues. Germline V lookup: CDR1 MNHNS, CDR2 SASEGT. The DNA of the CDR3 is TGTGCCAGCGCCTCCTGGGGATCCGGCACAGATACGCAGTATTTT. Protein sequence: CASASWGSGTDTQYF.

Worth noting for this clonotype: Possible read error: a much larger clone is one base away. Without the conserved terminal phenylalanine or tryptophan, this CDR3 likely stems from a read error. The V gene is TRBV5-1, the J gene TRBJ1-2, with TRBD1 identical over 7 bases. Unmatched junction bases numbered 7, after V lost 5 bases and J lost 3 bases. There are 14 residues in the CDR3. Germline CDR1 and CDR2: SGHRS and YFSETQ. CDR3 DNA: TGCGCCAGCAGTCCGTCCGGGACAGACTATGGCTACACCCTC. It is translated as CASSPSGTDYGYTL.

CDR3 sequence reads: CAISGLAGGHNEQFF. In DNA, the CDR3 is TGTGCCATCAGTGGACTAGCGGGGGGTCACAATGAGCAGTTCTTC. V is TRBV10-3 and J is TRBJ2-1, with 13 bases fitting TRBD2. The CDR3 is 15 residues long. The J segment lost 5 bases and the V segment lost 4 bases, leaving 2 bases of the junction unmatched. Germline V gene sequence: CDR1 ENHRY, CDR2 SYGVKD.

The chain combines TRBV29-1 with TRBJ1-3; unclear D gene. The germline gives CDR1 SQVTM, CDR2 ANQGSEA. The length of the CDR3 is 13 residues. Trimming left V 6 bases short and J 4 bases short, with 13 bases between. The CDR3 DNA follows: TGCAGCGTCGCCCCTTCGAGGGGAAACACCATATATTTT. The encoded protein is CSVAPSRGNTIYF. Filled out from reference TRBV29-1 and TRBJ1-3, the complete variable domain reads SAVISQKPSRDICQRGTSLTIQCQVDSQVTMMFWYRQQPGQSLTLIATANQGSEATYESGFVIDKFPISRPNLTFSTLTVSNMSPEDSSIYLCSVAPSRGNTIYFGEGSWLTVV.

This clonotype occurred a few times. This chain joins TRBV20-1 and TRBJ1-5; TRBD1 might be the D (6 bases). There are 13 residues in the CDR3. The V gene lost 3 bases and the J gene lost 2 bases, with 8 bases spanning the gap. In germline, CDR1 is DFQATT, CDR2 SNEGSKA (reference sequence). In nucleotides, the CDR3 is TGCAGTGCTAGGGGACATGGCAATCAGCCCCAGCATTTT. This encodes CSARGHGNQPQHF.

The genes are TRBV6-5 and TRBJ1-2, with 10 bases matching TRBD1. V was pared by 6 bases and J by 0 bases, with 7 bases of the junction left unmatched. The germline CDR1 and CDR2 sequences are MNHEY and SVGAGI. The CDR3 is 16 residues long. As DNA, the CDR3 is TGTGCCAGCAGATCGACAGGGGGCGATACTAACTATGGCTACACCTTC. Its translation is CASRSTGGDTNYGYTF.

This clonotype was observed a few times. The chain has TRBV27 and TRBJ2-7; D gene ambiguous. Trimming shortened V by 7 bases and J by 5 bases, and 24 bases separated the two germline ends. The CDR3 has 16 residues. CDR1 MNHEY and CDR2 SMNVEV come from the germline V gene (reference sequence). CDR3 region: CASTSSPDRSPHEQYF. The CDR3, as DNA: TGTGCCAGCACTTCCAGTCCGGACCGCAGCCCCCACGAGCAGTACTTC.